The 21 T cell receptor beta chains below were found in one sample sequenced in a study of blood T cell repertoires in COVID-19. Clones were sequenced by immunoSEQ multiplex PCR, and TCRdb holds only the in-frame ones, with some missing. Of about 200,000 clones detected, approximately 86% appear once; the ten largest clones hold roughly 4.5%. The material sequenced was PBMCs or T cells enriched from blood (not recorded which). These receptors came from a woman in her 30s who had been exposed to COVID-19.

The chain is built from TRBV10-3 and TRBJ1-3, with D unclear. The V and J ends lost 4 bases and 2 bases respectively, with 9 bases between them. CDR1 is ENHRY and CDR2 is SYGVKD in the germline V gene. CDR3 length equals 14 residues. CDR3 DNA sequence: TGTGCCATCAGTGTGTCGGGAGCTGGAAACACCATATATTTT. Encoded protein: CAISVSGAGNTIYF.

The gene calls are TRBV7-2 and TRBJ1-6; 8 nucleotides line up with TRBD1. CDR1 and CDR2 from the germline V gene are SGHTA and FQGNSA. The J segment lost 10 bases and the V segment lost 1 base, leaving 6 bases of the junction unmatched. This CDR3 has 15 amino acids. The DNA for the CDR3 is TGTGCCAGCAGCTTAGTTGGCAGGGACAGGTCACCCCTCCACTTT. Translation gives CASSLVGRDRSPLHF.

V is TRBV11-3 and J is TRBJ1-1; D gene uncertain. Germline values: CDR1 SGHNT, CDR2 YENEEA. V lost 3 bases to trimming and J lost 2 bases, with 10 bases between them. CDR3 length equals 14 residues. The CDR3 protein is CASSFGQINTEAFF. Here the CDR3 DNA reads TGTGCCAGCAGCTTTGGGCAGATAAACACTGAAGCTTTCTTT.

The chain links TRBV5-1 to TRBJ1-2, with a tentative D call TRBD1 (5 bases). The CDR3 length is 11 residues. Germline CDR1 and CDR2: SGHRS and YFSETQ. V lost 4 bases to trimming and J lost 12 bases, with 13 bases between them. This chain's CDR3 is CASSTGHYHTF. In DNA, the CDR3 is TGCGCCAGCAGCACCGGACATTACCACACCTTC. Full variable domain (outside the CDR3, taken from reference TRBV5-1 and TRBJ1-2): KAGVTQTPRYLIKTRGQQVTLSCSPISGHRSVSWYQQTPGQGLQFLFEYFSETQRNKGNFPGRFSGRQFSNSRSEMNVSTLELGDSALYLCASSTGHYHTFGSGTRLTVV.

Comments on this clone: This same CDR3 is encoded by further DNA sequences in the sample. This sequence joins TRBV12-3 or TRBV12-4 and TRBJ1-1; 7 positions agree with TRBD1. V trimming: 6 bases; J trimming: 0 bases; junction bases outside the gene matches: 1. The CDR3 is 13 amino acids. The chain's CDR3 is CASRGQLNTEAFF. Written as DNA, the CDR3 is TGTGCCAGCAGGGGACAGTTGAACACTGAAGCTTTCTTT.

The chain is built from TRBV11-2 and TRBJ2-1; a possible D gene is TRBD2 (7 bases). Per the germline V gene, CDR1 is SGHAT and CDR2 is FQNNGV. The CDR3 is 18 residues long. V shed 1 base and J shed 3 bases, with 19 bases lying between them. The CDR3 spells CASSLVGRGALSYNEQFF. The CDR3 region has the DNA TGTGCCAGCAGCTTAGTTGGTCGGGGGGCTCTCAGCTACAATGAGCAGTTCTTC.

V and J are TRBV3-1 (or the pseudogene TRBV3-2) and TRBJ1-5; tentatively, D is TRBD1 (5 bases). Germline V gene sequence: CDR1 LGHDT, CDR2 YNNKEL (reference sequence). The length of the CDR3 is 16 residues. V lost 0 bases, J lost 7 bases, and 16 bases lay in between. CDR3 sequence: CASSQDGQGGLQPQHF. As DNA, the CDR3 is TGTGCCAGCAGCCAAGACGGCCAGGGAGGGTTACAGCCCCAGCATTTT.

V is TRBV10-3 and J is TRBJ2-3, with a tentative D call TRBD2 (7 bases). This CDR3 region has 13 residues. V gave up 11 bases and J gave up 4 bases, with 16 bases separating them. In germline, CDR1 is ENHRY, CDR2 SYGVKD. CDR3: CAVTSEGADTQYF. CDR3 DNA: TGTGCCGTTACTAGCGAGGGGGCAGATACGCAGTATTTT.

The chain links TRBV5-1 to TRBJ2-1; TRBD1 aligns across 10 bases. Germline trimming cut 0 bases from V and 8 bases from J; bases unmatched to any gene: 11. From germline, CDR1 is SGHRS and CDR2 YFSETQ. The CDR3 is 17 residues long. The CDR3 loop reads CASSLGPGTGALHEQFF. In DNA form, the CDR3 reads TGCGCCAGCAGCTTGGGCCCCGGGACAGGGGCACTACATGAGCAGTTCTTC.

V and J are TRBV2 and TRBJ1-5, with D hard to call. V lost 7 bases to trimming and J lost 3 bases, with 7 bases between them. Per germline, CDR1 SNHLY and CDR2 FYNNEI. The CDR3 consists of 12 residues. DNA of the CDR3: TGTGCCAGCAACTCCCCCAATCAGCCCCAGCATTTT. This sequence encodes CASNSPNQPQHF.

This clone has more than one count but fewer than ten. The chain couples TRBV29-1 to TRBJ1-1; 7 bases map to TRBD1. Germline V CDR1 and CDR2: SQVTM, ANQGSEA. This CDR3 region has 13 residues. Trimming at V came to 4 bases and at J to 4 bases, leaving 6 bases not matched to a gene. The CDR3 protein is CSVAQGDGTEAFF. CDR3 coding DNA: TGCAGCGTTGCGCAGGGGGATGGCACTGAAGCTTTCTTT.

This clone has just one count. This chain joins TRBV5-1 and TRBJ2-7; tentative D call: TRBD1 (6 bases). V was cut by 3 bases and J by 6 bases, with 19 bases left in between. Per the germline V gene, CDR1 is SGHRS and CDR2 is YFSETQ. CDR3 length: 15 amino acids. Here the CDR3 DNA reads TGCGCCAGCAGCTCCCGGGACACCGGGTCAGGCGAGCAGTACTTC. This sequence encodes CASSSRDTGSGEQYF.

This chain connects TRBV11-2 to TRBJ1-1, with 7 bases identical to TRBD1. CDR3 length: 13 residues. Looked up from germline, CDR1 is SGHAT and CDR2 is FQNNGV. J lost 5 bases, V lost 2 bases, and 2 bases had no gene match. The CDR3, as DNA: TGTGCCAGCAGCTTAACAGGGGATACTGAAGCTTTCTTT. This gives the protein CASSLTGDTEAFF. Combining the CDR3 with reference TRBV11-2 and TRBJ1-1 gives the whole variable domain EAGVAQSPRYKIIEKRQSVAFWCNPISGHATLYWYQQILGQGPKLLIQFQNNGVVDDSQLPKDRFSAERLKGVDSTLKIQPAKLEDSAVYLCASSLTGDTEAFFGQGTRLTVV.

This clone was seen just once. V usage is TRBV10-1 and J usage is TRBJ2-2, with D possibly TRBD1 on 5 matching bases. V lost 9 bases and J lost 5, with 10 bases in between. The germline V gene has CDR1 WNHNN and CDR2 SYGVQD (reference sequence). The CDR3 has 12 residues. The CDR3, as DNA: TGCGCCAGTCAGGGCTATACCGGGGAGCTGTTTTTT. Translation gives CASQGYTGELFF.

This chain connects TRBV3-1 (or the pseudogene TRBV3-2) to TRBJ2-4, with D possibly matching TRBD2 (5 bases). Trimming cost V 0 bases and J 13 bases, with 10 bases left between them. CDR1 is LGHDT, CDR2 YNNKEL, per germline (reference sequence). This CDR3 region has 12 residues. The CDR3 protein is CASSQDKRPQYF. The CDR3 bases are TGTGCCAGCAGCCAAGATAAGCGGCCCCAGTACTTC.

The chain is built from TRBV5-5 and TRBJ2-1; D call uncertain. This CDR3 region has 15 residues. V was pared by 5 bases and J by 0 bases, with 12 bases between. Germline V CDR1 and CDR2: SGHKS, YYEKEE (reference sequence). The chain's CDR3 is CASRNLLSSYNEQFF. CDR3 sequence (DNA): TGTGCCAGCAGAAACCTCCTTAGCTCCTACAATGAGCAGTTCTTC.

The chain uses TRBV11-2 and TRBJ1-1; a weak D match, TRBD1 (5 bases). Trimming shortened V by 5 bases and J by 8 bases, and 9 bases separated the two germline ends. The germline V gene has CDR1 SGHAT and CDR2 FQNNGV. The CDR3 totals 11 residues. The CDR3 sequence is CASSAGGEAFF. In DNA, the CDR3 is TGTGCCAGCAGCGCCGGGGGAGAAGCTTTCTTT.

The genes are TRBV11-2 and TRBJ2-7; the D gene is possibly TRBD2 (5 bases). V lost 5 bases, J lost 2 bases, and 16 bases lay in between. In germline, CDR1 is SGHAT, CDR2 FQNNGV. The CDR3 is 15 amino acids. The chain's CDR3 is CASSLSDGVTYEQYF. The CDR3 nucleotides read TGTGCCAGCAGCCTAAGTGACGGGGTAACCTACGAGCAGTACTTC.

The chain combines TRBV7-2 with TRBJ1-5; tentatively, D is TRBD1 (5 bases). Germline CDR1 and CDR2: SGHTA and FQGNSA. Trimming stripped 2 bases from V and 0 bases from J, with 11 bases between. The CDR3 covers 16 residues. CDR3 coding DNA: TGTGCCAGCAGCTTATTGTCAGGGAATAGCAATCAGCCCCAGCATTTT. Translated, it gives CASSLLSGNSNQPQHF.

J is TRBJ1-1 and V is TRBV5-6; TRBD1 might be the D (6 bases). This CDR3 comprises 15 residues. Germline V gene lookup returns CDR1 SGHDT and CDR2 YYEEEE. The germline V and J ends were trimmed by 4 bases and 3 bases, with 16 bases remaining between them. The CDR3 nucleotides read TGTGCCAGCAGCGGCTCAGGGGAGGGGGACACTGAAGCTTTCTTT. It codes for CASSGSGEGDTEAFF.

The chain employs TRBV19 and TRBJ1-5; 9 nucleotides agree with TRBD1. The V segment lost 5 bases and the J segment 6 bases; nucleotides outside the gene matches: 5. The CDR3 has 14 amino acids. Looked up from germline, CDR1 is LNHDA and CDR2 is SQIVND (reference sequence). The CDR3 sequence is CASSGDRVFQPQHF. The CDR3 DNA sequence: TGTGCCAGTAGTGGGGACAGGGTTTTTCAGCCCCAGCATTTT.